Each of the 15 T cell receptor beta chains below was sequenced from the same sample in a study of CD8 T cell repertoires and HIV-1 epitope variants. Antigens of these TCRs are unknown. The protocol was immunoSEQ multiplex PCR, while the TCRdb copy is restricted to in-frame clones and leaves out a portion. The sample carries about 2,600 clones, around two thirds recorded once. Sequenced material: cultured CD8+ T cells derived from PBMCs. The receptors originated from a male donor with HIV.

The genes are TRBV5-4 and TRBJ2-7; 8 bases fit TRBD1. Germline CDR1 reads SGHNT; CDR2 reads YYREEE (reference sequence). The CDR3 is made up of 13 amino acids. V lost 5 bases and J lost 3; bases outside the gene matches: 4. The CDR3 coding sequence is TGTGCCAGCAGAGCCGGACAGGGCTACGAGCAGTACTTC. Amino acids: CASRAGQGYEQYF.

The chain combines TRBV19 with TRBJ1-2, with TRBD1 matching 7 bases. The CDR3 contains 12 residues. Trimming removed 6 bases from V and 4 bases from J; junction bases left unmatched: 2. The germline gives CDR1 LNHDA, CDR2 SQIVND (reference sequence). DNA of the CDR3: TGTGCCAGTAGCTCAGGGGGCTATGGCTACACCTTC. Translated, it gives CASSSGGYGYTF.

This sequence joins TRBV7-6 and TRBJ1-4; D is unclear. There are 16 residues in the CDR3. The germline gives CDR1 SGHVS, CDR2 FNYEAQ. Trimming cost V 3 bases and J 0 bases, with 11 bases left between them. The CDR3 DNA sequence: TGTGCCAGCAGCTTGGACTCAGCAGCAACTAATGAAAAACTGTTTTTT. Translation gives CASSLDSAATNEKLFF.

V gene TRBV2 combines with J gene TRBJ1-4, with D possibly matching TRBD1 (6 bases). The CDR3 sequence is 13 residues long. CDR1 and CDR2 from the germline V gene are SNHLY and FYNNEI. V was pared by 11 bases and J by 5 bases, with 15 bases between. The DNA of the CDR3 is TGTGCCTGGGGGGGGCAGACCAATGAAAAACTGTTTTTT. Its protein product is CAWGGQTNEKLFF.

The V call is TRBV29-1, the J call TRBJ1-2; 9 bases align to TRBD1. V gave up 4 bases and J gave up 8 bases; unmatched junction bases: 8. Germline-derived CDR1 and CDR2 are SQVTM and ANQGSEA. The CDR3 sequence is 13 residues long. Written as DNA, the CDR3 is TGCAGCGTTGGTGGACAGGGGATCAAGGGCTACACCTTC. This gives the protein CSVGGQGIKGYTF.

The J gene is TRBJ1-4, the V gene TRBV7-9; no clear D gene. Germline CDR1 and CDR2: SEHNR and FQNEAQ (reference sequence). CDR3 length equals 12 residues. Trimming cost V 6 bases and J 8 bases, with 10 bases left between them. The CDR3 is CASRTNGEKLFF. In DNA, the CDR3 is TGTGCCAGCAGAACAAACGGGGAAAAACTGTTTTTT.

This chain joins TRBV13 and TRBJ1-6; D gene uncertain. Germline V gene lookup returns CDR1 PRHDT and CDR2 FYEKMQ (reference sequence). There are 13 residues in the CDR3. The V end was cut by 3 bases, the J end by 16 bases, with 16 bases between. CDR3 sequence (DNA): TGTGCCAGCAGCTTTAGTACCCCAGGACCACTCCACTTT. It is translated as CASSFSTPGPLHF.

The genes are TRBV5-6 and TRBJ2-4, with TRBD1 as a possible D gene (6 bases). This CDR3 region has 17 residues. Germline CDR1 reads SGHDT; CDR2 reads YYEEEE. Deletions cut 3 bases from V and 0 bases from J, with 16 bases between. The chain's CDR3 is CASSSNRDNLAKNIQYF. For the CDR3, the DNA is TGTGCCAGCAGCTCGAACCGGGACAACCTAGCCAAAAACATTCAGTACTTC.

In this sample, this clone turned up a few times. V gene TRBV5-6 combines with J gene TRBJ1-1; the D is unclear. CDR3 length: 14 amino acids. From germline, CDR1 is SGHDT and CDR2 YYEEEE. With 2 bases removed from V and 2 bases from J, the gap between germline ends came to 10 bases. The DNA for the CDR3 is TGTGCCAGCAGCTTTAGAGGGCTAAACACTGAAGCTTTCTTT. Protein: CASSFRGLNTEAFF.

The chain links TRBV5-6 to TRBJ1-2; D ambiguous. V was pared by 1 base and J by 1 base, with 14 bases between. The CDR3 runs 16 residues. CDR1 is SGHDT and CDR2 is YYEEEE in the germline V gene. The CDR3 sequence: CASSLYPQDINYGYTF. The CDR3, as DNA: TGTGCCAGCAGCTTGTACCCCCAGGATATTAACTATGGCTACACCTTC. Full variable domain (missing parts from reference TRBV5-6 and TRBJ1-2): DAGVTQSPTHLIKTRGQQVTLRCSPKSGHDTVSWYQQALGQGPQFIFQYYEEEERQRGNFPDRFSGHQFPNYSSELNVNALLLGDSALYLCASSLYPQDINYGYTFGSGTRLTVV.

This clone was seen a few times. The V call is TRBV27, the J call TRBJ2-2, with 9 bases matching TRBD2. CDR3 length: 15 amino acids. Trimming took 9 bases from V and 1 from J; bases not matched to a gene: 6. From germline, CDR1 is MNHEY and CDR2 SMNVEV (reference sequence). Written as DNA, the CDR3 is TGTGCCAGGAAGCTAGCGGGGAGGAACACCGGGGAGCTGTTTTTT. This translates into CARKLAGRNTGELFF.

This chain joins TRBV6-6 and TRBJ1-5; TRBD1 might be the D (5 bases). The CDR3 length is 15 residues. The germline CDR1 and CDR2 sequences are MNHNY and SVGAGI (reference sequence). Trimming stripped 2 bases from V and 1 base from J, with 9 bases between. This CDR3 is CASSYPPGSNQPQHF. The CDR3 DNA sequence: TGTGCCAGCAGTTACCCCCCAGGGAGCAATCAGCCCCAGCATTTT.

V usage is TRBV6-5 and J usage is TRBJ2-1; 8 bases map to TRBD2. This CDR3 has 16 residues. The germline CDR1 and CDR2 sequences are MNHEY and SVGAGI. Trimming removed 2 bases from V and 4 bases from J; junction bases left unmatched: 7. CDR3 residues: CASSYPAGETYNEQFF. The DNA for the CDR3 is TGTGCCAGCAGTTACCCAGCGGGGGAGACGTACAATGAGCAGTTCTTC.

This sequence joins TRBV28 and TRBJ2-1; 9 nucleotides line up with TRBD2. CDR3 length: 13 residues. Trimming cost V 5 bases and J 9 bases; bases outside gene matches: 5. Per germline, CDR1 MDHEN and CDR2 SYDVKM. The CDR3: CASSILAGSEQFF. The CDR3 nucleotides are TGTGCCAGCAGTATTCTAGCGGGATCTGAGCAGTTCTTC.

This clone was picked up a small number of times. The chain uses TRBV7-9 and TRBJ2-7; TRBD1 matches 9 bases. Germline V gene sequence: CDR1 SEHNR, CDR2 FQNEAQ (reference sequence). This CDR3 spans 15 amino acids. After removal of 1 base from V and 3 bases from J, the junction contained 4 bases not matched to a gene. The CDR3 coding sequence is TGTGCCAGCAGCTTAGTCCCGGACAGGGGCTACGAGCAGTACTTC. Protein: CASSLVPDRGYEQYF. Full variable domain (remainder filled in from reference TRBV7-9 and TRBJ2-7): DTGVSQNPRHKITKRGQNVTFRCDPISEHNRLYWYRQTLGQGPEFLTYFQNEAQLEKSRLLSDRFSAERPKGSFSTLEIQRTEQGDSAMYLCASSLVPDRGYEQYFGPGTRLTVT.